Listed here is a single T cell receptor (beta chain). It has no known antigen specificity. No much larger clone exists at a distance of one base, and base qualities are not known. In total, about 650 healthy bone marrow donors made up the cohort. At the time of sampling, every cohort member was nominally healthy, though immune exposures that went unrecorded were likely present. The donor was CMV seronegative and belonged to the group of over 300 seronegative cohort members. A peripheral blood sample was collected from each donor, and TCR beta sequencing was performed on peripheral blood mononuclear cells. The Qiagen DNeasy Blood Extraction Kit was used to extract genomic DNA from the blood cell samples. The data are from a study of cytomegalovirus exposure and HLA in healthy donors (dated by TCRdb to the late 2010s). As for the study more broadly: In an earlier analysis of under 750 of the donors, about 260 Gb of sequence data and 90 million to 120 million unique TCR beta sequences from 180 million or so T cells were reported. To decide whether each TCR beta V gene segment behaved as functional or pseudogenic, an earlier analysis of 587 of the donors relied on high-throughput TCR beta sequencing. An early release that covered about 600 HLA-typed donors contained approximately 290 gigabases of sequencing data and 80 million or so unique TCR sequences. The T cell repertoires of 666 subjects were profiled by immunosequencing and related to cytomegalovirus serostatus. Donor age, sex, ethnicity and CMV serostatus were compiled together with the repertoire data. Both class I and class II loci were covered by HLA typing, at four-digit resolution. High-throughput TCR immunosequencing, statistical association of individual TCRs with disease status, and machine learning were combined to predict cytomegalovirus infection status. In a later genetic analysis, genome-wide SNP genotypes for about 65% of the roughly 670 donors were used, and that subset was treated as a discovery cohort. The later analysis used no new phenotypic data to find candidate immune exposures, relying instead on TCR beta sequences and their occurrence across donors. The aim of the study was to test whether cataloging public T cell receptors could identify signatures of past pathogen exposure. On average, about 240,000 unique TCR beta nucleotide sequences were sequenced per donor among 398 genotyped donors of the cohort, with roughly 19% of those sequences being non-productive. In a later analysis, previously published TCR beta repertoires from 670 or so donors were re-analyzed and high-resolution HLA genotyping was added so that TCR occurrence patterns could be studied. A handful of DR-DQ haplotypes were treated as single units for association and clustering because of strong linkage in the cohort. Of the roughly 400 genotyped donors, about 84% fell in the genetic ancestry cluster associated with self-reported Caucasian donors. In addition to the first cohort of 666 subjects, a separate validation cohort of under 150 different subjects was used. All discovery cohort repertoires had been generated on a single sequencing platform. The number of donors typed differed by locus, with 629-630 for A, B, C, DRB1 and DQB1, around 500 for DQA1, 606 for DPA1, and around 430 for DPB1. Paper-wide results and their limitations: CMV serostatus was the only immune exposure information available for the cohort. This cohort had only TCR beta chains sequenced, and the lack of alpha or paired-chain data limited which features could be detected. In both the original and validation cohorts, the classifier was reported to diagnose cytomegalovirus status with high specificity and sensitivity. According to a later analysis, TCR association rates differed among HLA loci, with DRB1 alleles showing the most associated TCRs and HLA-C alleles showing the fewest. HLA typing was unavailable for some donors at each locus, so association tests used only the typed subset. In a later genetic analysis, fewer N-insertions in productive TCRs were reported among donors in an Asian-associated ancestry cluster than the approximately 670-donor mean. An association between a missense DCLRE1C variant and V-gene and J-gene trimming of TCR beta chains was found in a later genetic analysis and replicated in an independent cohort. According to the authors, the approach could potentially be generalized to other disease states and immunological phenotypes. Several of the top co-occurrence clusters appeared to be linked to parvovirus B19, influenza, CMV and Epstein-Barr virus, according to a later analysis. At a false discovery rate of 0.05, a later analysis linked 16,951 TCR beta sequences to specific HLA alleles. The sequencing pipeline was judged likely to have produced a cluster of highly shared sequence variants as a technical artifact. Some IMGT-functional V segments, including TRBV6-2 and TRBV6-3, could not be told apart with the 87-base-pair reads, so those segments were excluded. A further reported finding was that TCR beta sequences accurately predicted the HLA-A and HLA-B alleles for most subjects in the first cohort. An earlier analysis of some 560 of the donors showed that most TCR beta V segments appeared in productive rearrangements either about 90% or about 30% of the time, which broadly matched IMGT annotations. Sequencing depth was assumed to be roughly uniform across donors in the presence/absence analyses, though that assumption may not hold. About 15 rarely observed V segments, including chromosome 9 orphons, were excluded from the earlier analysis of several hundred of the donors because counts were too low. In vitro tests confirmed that a few of the cytomegalovirus-associated TCR beta chains recognize cytomegalovirus antigens. Most CMV-associated TCR beta chains appeared to be HLA-restricted in a later analysis, and the HLA associations seemed to be driven largely by CMV exposure. When HLA alleles, especially DR and DQ, strongly co-occurred, TCR associations were difficult to assign to individual alleles. A total of about 150 TCR beta chains were listed by the study as associated with cytomegalovirus. While some public TCRs were present in many individuals, most TCR sequences turned up only very rarely across donors. Linkage disequilibrium might explain the correlated functional status among segregating V segments, but an unknown experimental factor could not be excluded. In a later analysis, HLA-associated TCR beta chains were found to be more clonally expanded and to have lower generation probabilities than equally common non-associated chains.

Including cysteine and phenylalanine, the CDR3 has 13 amino acids. Just the 39-base CDR3 DNA is kept, in frame starting at base 1. The germline V gene sets CDR1 to LGHNA and CDR2 to YSLEER. Trimming at the junction amounts to 0 bases on V and 4 bases on J, and the germline ends lie 6 bases apart. Library construction relied on the immunoSEQ multiplex PCR assay. The multiplex PCR relied on a mix of 60 forward primers for TCR Vbeta segments and 13 reverse primers for TCR Jbeta segments. The CDR3 region of rearranged TCR beta genes was amplified from genomic DNA by a multiplex PCR assay. On the Illumina HiSeq System, the amplified TCR beta libraries were sequenced as 87-base-pair reads. Under the source paper's analysis protocol: A later analysis tallied some 79 million unique TCR beta chains across the 660 or so repertoires, and some 10 million of those chains were shared by two or more donors. Raw reads were error-corrected and collapsed into unique sequences with a nearest-neighbor algorithm that merged closely related sequences to remove PCR and sequencing errors. Alignment of CDR3 sequences to IMGT reference sequences was used to assign V, D and J gene segments. For a sequence to be retained, a match of at least six nucleotides was required to both a V gene segment and a J gene segment. Rearrangements were called productive when the CDR3 lacked stop codons and stayed in frame with V and J; all others were non-productive. CDR3 was defined by IMGT convention, running from the second conserved V-encoded cysteine to the conserved J-encoded phenylalanine. Sequences without an unambiguous match to a single V gene segment were excluded from the earlier analysis of approximately 560 of the donors. An earlier analysis of approximately 590 of the donors classified V segments as functional when productive rearrangements were above 56.7% and as segregating when the standard deviation between donors was above 5%. A statistical classification framework was built for diagnosing cytomegalovirus status from the catalog of TCR beta chain sequences. A later analysis assigned V and J genes by comparing TCR nucleotide sequences with IMGT/GENE-DB human TR gene sequences. In a later analysis, CDR3 sequences and most-parsimonious VDJ recombination scenarios were assigned using the TCRdist pipeline. A later analysis defined each TCR beta chain by its CDR3 amino acid sequence plus V-gene family, and excluded reads lacking a unique V-gene family. To address suspected cross-contamination and a sequencing artifact, a later analysis removed 450 to 700 highly shared, low-generation-probability nucleotide sequences. In a later analysis, a clonal expansion index for each public chain was calculated from normalized within-repertoire ranks of inferred template counts. A later analysis computed generation probabilities with a VDJ recombination model fitted to out-of-frame rearrangements, and checked the results against IGoR. In a later analysis, hypergeometric tests were used to score TCR-TCR, TCR-HLA and TCR-CMV co-occurrence, with a repertoire-size bias correction applied to TCR pairs. A later analysis estimated false discovery rates by permuting HLA or CMV assignments 20 times. In a later analysis, co-occurring TCRs were grouped with DBSCAN, and TCRdist sequence similarity was added when clustering was performed within HLA-allele-positive subsets. Co-occurrence clustering excluded repertoires with fewer than 30,000 or more than 120,000 public chains, plus five with anomalous nucleotide sharing. TCRdb stores this immuneACCESS table with in-frame sequences only. Part of the clones is absent; in the studies checked, under half of the shortfall reflects unresolved V genes, and no reason is known for the rest. That table supplies the V and J calls and clone size; D and trimming were determined from the DNA. In all, the sample holds more than 140,000 clones, and around 79% of those were seen once. Clones ranked in the top ten supply roughly 0.7% of the sample.

The receptor comes from a male donor in good health and CMV-seronegative. The sequenced sample was PBMCs. The chain links TRBV4-3 with TRBJ1-2, with the identity of the D gene unclear. The CDR3 protein: CASSQEIGYGYTF. The nucleotides read TGCGCCAGCAGCCAAGAAATCGGCTATGGCTACACCTTC.